These T cell receptor beta chains were read from a single sample in a study of blood T cell repertoires in COVID-19. Some clones are missing from TCRdb's copy, which holds only in-frame ones; the method was immunoSEQ multiplex PCR. The table has approximately 200,000 clones, approximately 80% seen once; the top ten hold about 8%. Sequences were obtained from peripheral blood. These receptors were obtained from a woman aged 45-65 years with acute or convalescent COVID-19. CDR3s include the opening cysteine and the closing phenylalanine or tryptophan. Each record gives: J gene, clone size, D gene, V gene, CDR3 DNA, CDR3 protein. The D gene is left open where the match is weak. A row's size may be missing; if present it is once, few, many or a size class.

>TRBJ1-5|.|.|TRBV7-2
TGTGCCAGCAGCTTAGTCATAGAAAAGCCCCAGCATTTT
CASSLVIEKPQHF
>TRBJ2-1|.|TRBD2|TRBV30
TGTGCCTGGGGGACTAGCAATGAGCAGTTCTTC
CAWGTSNEQFF
>TRBJ2-1|.|.|TRBV18
TGTGCCAGCTCACCGCGGAGCTCCTACAATGAGCAGTTCTTC
CASSPRSSYNEQFF
>TRBJ2-2|.|TRBD2|TRBV28
TGTGCCAGCAGTTGGACTAGCGGGAGGCGAACCGGGGAGCTGTTTTTT
CASSWTSGRRTGELFF
>TRBJ2-5|.|.|TRBV7-2
TGTGCCAGCAGCTTGGGCGCCTATCAAGAGACCCAGTACTTC
CASSLGAYQETQYF
>TRBJ2-1|.|.|TRBV5-1
TGCGCCAGCGGGCTGGGTCAGGGGTCGGGATCATCCTACAATGAGCAGTTCTTC
CASGLGQGSGSSYNEQFF
>TRBJ1-1|.|.|TRBV4-1
TGCGCCAGCAGCCGGGCGGGGCAGGTTGAAGCTTTCTTT
CASSRAGQVEAFF
>TRBJ2-5|.|.|TRBV10-3
TGTGCCATCAGTGAGACGACTAGTGCGGCCGTTCCCCAGTACTTC
CAISETTSAAVPQYF
>TRBJ2-1|.|.|TRBV5-1
TGCGCCAGCAGCTTCCTTAAGACAGACTCCTACAATGAGCAGTTCTTC
CASSFLKTDSYNEQFF
>TRBJ2-2|.|.|TRBV3-1/TRBV3-2
TGTGCCAGCAGCCCACCCTCGGCGACAGGGCGGGAAGGGGAGCTGTTTTTT
CASSPPSATGREGELFF
>TRBJ2-7|.|TRBD2|TRBV6-6
TGTGCCAGCAGTTACTTAGCGGGGGGATACTACGAGCAGTACTTC
CASSYLAGGYYEQYF
>TRBJ1-1|.|.|TRBV28
TGTGCCAGCAGCAGGGGCAGGAGCACTGAAGCTTTCTTT
CASSRGRSTEAFF
>TRBJ2-1|once|.|TRBV7-2
TGTGCCAGCAGTCTAATAGGGGTTTACAATGAGCAGTTCTTC
CASSLIGVYNEQFF
>TRBJ1-2|.|TRBD1|TRBV2
TGTGCCAGCAGTGAAGCGAGGGACAGGGGCGGTGGCTACACCTTC
CASSEARDRGGGYTF
>TRBJ1-2|.|TRBD1|TRBV6-5
TGTGCCAGCAACACCCTCGGACAGGCTAACTATGGCTACACCTTC
CASNTLGQANYGYTF
>TRBJ2-5|.|TRBD2|TRBV19
TGTGCCAGTAGTATTCGGGCGGGGGGGAATCAACAAGAGACCCAGTACTTC
CASSIRAGGNQQETQYF
>TRBJ2-3|.|TRBD1|TRBV27
TGTGCCAGCAGGACAGGGAAGACAGATACGCAGTATTTT
CASRTGKTDTQYF
>TRBJ1-5|.|.|TRBV6-5
TGTGCCAGCAGACCCGACAGGAATAGCAATCAGCCCCAGCATTTT
CASRPDRNSNQPQHF
>TRBJ1-3|.|.|TRBV30
TGTGCCTGGAGCGGAGGTACTGGAAACACCATATATTTT
CAWSGGTGNTIYF
>TRBJ1-6|.|.|TRBV18
TGTGCCAGCTCACCAAGCGATTCACCCCTCCACTTT
CASSPSDSPLHF
>TRBJ2-7|.|.|TRBV20-1
TGCAGTGCTAGTTTAAGCCCCAGGGGTTACGAGCAGTACTTC
CSASLSPRGYEQYF
>TRBJ2-3|.|.|TRBV7-9
TGTGCCAGCAGCGGAGGGCGGGGAAAGGCAGATACGCAGTATTTT
CASSGGRGKADTQYF
>TRBJ2-2|.|TRBD2|TRBV14
TGTGCCAGCTCCGGGACTAGCGGGACCGGGGAGCTGTTTTTT
CASSGTSGTGELFF
>TRBJ2-1|few|.|TRBV14
TGTGCCAGCAGCCGGGTAGGGCAGGGGTCCTACAATGAGCAGTTCTTC
CASSRVGQGSYNEQFF
>TRBJ2-5|.|TRBD1|TRBV10-3
TGTGCCATCAGTGCGACAGGGGGTACTCAAGAGACCCAGTACTTC
CAISATGGTQETQYF
>TRBJ1-6|.|.|TRBV7-8
TGTGCCAGCAGCTTAGGTGGGAGAGGGTATAATTCACCCCTCCACTTT
CASSLGGRGYNSPLHF
>TRBJ1-1|.|.|TRBV4-2
TGTGCCAGCAGCCAGTTCGGGGGGGCGAAGGGAACTGAAGCTTTCTTT
CASSQFGGAKGTEAFF
>TRBJ2-2|once|TRBD2|TRBV7-2
TGTGCCAGCAGACCACTAGCGGGGGGCCACGGCACCGGGGAGCTGTTTTTT
CASRPLAGGHGTGELFF
>TRBJ2-5|once|TRBD2|TRBV27
TGTGCCAGCAGTTCGGCGGGGGTGCGGGAGACCCAGTACTTC
CASSSAGVRETQYF
>TRBJ1-4|.|.|TRBV11-2
TGTGCCAGCACCCCCGGGACACATAATGAAAAACTGTTTTTT
CASTPGTHNEKLFF
>TRBJ2-5|.|.|TRBV6-5
TGTGCCAGCACTTGGACATTTCAAGAGACCCAGTACTTC
CASTWTFQETQYF
>TRBJ1-2|.|.|TRBV6-6
TGTGCCAGCAGGGACACCTTGGAAGGCTACACCTTC
CASRDTLEGYTF
>TRBJ2-7|once|.|TRBV11-1
TGTGCCAGCAGCCCCCGACTAGTTCTGCACGAGCAGTACTTC
CASSPRLVLHEQYF
>TRBJ1-5|once|.|TRBV19
TGTGCCAGTAGTATGGGTAGGGGTGGGAATCAGCCCCAGCATTTT
CASSMGRGGNQPQHF
>TRBJ2-1|.|TRBD2|TRBV5-1
TGCGCCAGCAGGTCAAGCGGGGGACCCAATGAGCAGTTCTTC
CASRSSGGPNEQFF
>TRBJ1-1|.|.|TRBV10-3
TGTGCCATCAGTGAGTCCAGGGGCACTGAAGCTTTCTTT
CAISESRGTEAFF
>TRBJ2-7|.|.|TRBV7-8
TGTGCCAGCAGCCATTCTGTGCGGGAGCAGTACTTC
CASSHSVREQYF
>TRBJ2-3|.|TRBD2|TRBV11-2
TGTGCCAGCAGCACCTTAGCGGGAGGCCTCACAGATACGCAGTATTTT
CASSTLAGGLTDTQYF
>TRBJ1-2|.|.|TRBV19
TGTGCCAGTAGTATAGTAACCGGGAATGGCTACACCTTC
CASSIVTGNGYTF
>TRBJ1-6|.|.|TRBV7-6
TGTGCCAGCAGCGCAAACAGGAATTCACCCCTCCACTTT
CASSANRNSPLHF
>TRBJ1-2|.|TRBD1|TRBV28
TGTGCCAGCAGTTCGGGACAGGGATCGGACTATGGCTACACCTTC
CASSSGQGSDYGYTF
>TRBJ1-1|.|TRBD1|TRBV11-2
TGTGCCAGCAGCCCCAAATTACGACAGGGAATCATCGGTTGGACTGAAGCTTTCTTT
CASSPKLRQGIIGWTEAFF
>TRBJ2-1|.|TRBD2|TRBV5-1
TGCGCCAGCCGCGGGGGTGCAAATGAGCAGTTCTTC
CASRGGANEQFF
>TRBJ1-2|.|.|TRBV18
TGTGCCAGCTCACCTTCCTCTGGCTACACCTTC
CASSPSSGYTF
>TRBJ2-7|once|TRBD1|TRBV5-1
TGCGCCAGCAGCTCCCGACAGGGAAGCTCCTACGAGCAGTACTTC
CASSSRQGSSYEQYF
>TRBJ1-1|.|TRBD1|TRBV2
TGTGCCAGCAGTGTAGATTCTCCGGGACAGGGTTTTAGGGCTTTCTTT
CASSVDSPGQGFRAFF
>TRBJ2-2|.|.|TRBV4-3
TGCGCCAGCAGCCCCGGGAACACCGGGGAGCTGTTTTTT
CASSPGNTGELFF
>TRBJ2-1|.|.|TRBV21-1
TGTGCCAGCAGCTGGGCCGGGACTCTTTCTCGGGAGCAGTTCTTC
CASSWAGTLSREQFF
>TRBJ1-2|.|.|TRBV7-8
TGTGCCAGCAGCTCCGCGTCGCGGGCCTATGGCTACACCTTC
CASSSASRAYGYTF
>TRBJ2-7|.|.|TRBV19
TGTGCCAGTAGTATGTCCCAAACCTACGAGCAGTACTTC
CASSMSQTYEQYF
>TRBJ2-1|.|TRBD2|TRBV6-2/TRBV6-3
TGTGCCAGCACCCCAGCGGGGAACAATGAGCAGTTCTTC
CASTPAGNNEQFF
>TRBJ1-2|.|.|TRBV9
TGTGCCAGCGCTAATTTGCCAGGGCGTAACTATGGCTACACCTTC
CASANLPGRNYGYTF
>TRBJ1-4|few|.|TRBV2
TGTGCCAGCAGGCGATTAGAGTCAGGGGAAAAACTGTTTTTT
CASRRLESGEKLFF
>TRBJ2-2|.|TRBD2|TRBV5-4
TGTGCCAGCAGCCGGGGACTAGCGGGGGGGCAAAACACCGGGGAGCTGTTTTTT
CASSRGLAGGQNTGELFF
>TRBJ2-7|.|TRBD2|TRBV3-1/TRBV3-2
TGTGCCAGCAGCTCCCCGGGACTAACCTACGAGCAGTACTTC
CASSSPGLTYEQYF
>TRBJ1-3|.|TRBD1|TRBV7-8
TGTGCCAGCAGCTTTGCTTCCGGGACAGGGCCCTTCTCCTCTGGAAACACCATATATTTT
CASSFASGTGPFSSGNTIYF
>TRBJ2-3|.|.|TRBV15
TGTGCCACCAGCAGAGAAAAGGAGGTCCGGCCGTACACAGATACGCAGTATTTT
CATSREKEVRPYTDTQYF
>TRBJ2-2|.|TRBD2|TRBV5-1
TGCGCCAGCAGCTTGGCCGCTCTAGCGGGAGTTCGGACCGGGGAGCTGTTTTTT
CASSLAALAGVRTGELFF
>TRBJ1-2|.|TRBD1|TRBV9
TGTGCCAGCAGCGTAGGGCCGACAGGGCTTGATGGCTACACCTTC
CASSVGPTGLDGYTF
>TRBJ1-1|few|TRBD1|TRBV4-1
TGCGCCAGCAGCCAAGGGATGGGACAGGCATTCACTGAAGCTTTCTTT
CASSQGMGQAFTEAFF